The 14 T cell receptor beta chains given below trace back to one sample, sequenced in a study of Tregs in tolerant kidney transplant recipients. Repertoires were generated with immunoSEQ multiplex PCR, while TCRdb's copy carries only in-frame clones and drops some. The sample has about 6,000 clones, and its top ten clones hold about two fifths. Related graft donors supplied nonmyeloablative bone marrow transplants, and mixed chimerism was transient. The source was CD8+ T cells from blood (PBMCs), collected 12 months after the transplant. The receptor source for this set is a human patient who received a combined kidney and bone marrow transplant. The T cells may partly be graft donor cells.

Comments on this clone: The read comes to an end 3 residues before the CDR3 does, leaving the germline J gene to fill in the end. The rearrangement links TRBV19 to TRBJ2-1; TRBD2 aligns across 10 bases. V lost 4 bases and J lost 3; bases outside the gene matches: 3. The CDR3 is made up of 15 amino acids. Germline values: CDR1 LNHDA, CDR2 SQIVND (reference sequence). The CDR3 is CASSSTSGDYNEQFF. The DNA read from the CDR3 is TGTGCCAGTAGTAGCACTAGCGGGGACTACAATGAG.

As to this clone: The missing CDR3 end, 3 residues past where the read stops, is filled in from the germline J gene. The chain links TRBV7-6 to TRBJ1-4, with a weak D call TRBD1 (6 bases). This CDR3 region has 17 residues. The V gene lost 5 bases and the J gene lost 3 bases, with 19 bases spanning the gap. The germline CDR1 and CDR2 sequences are SGHVS and FNYEAQ. This CDR3 reads CASSQEAGAFSNEKLFF. CDR3 DNA, as far as it was read: TGTGCCAGCAGCCAAGAGGCAGGGGCGTTTTCTAATGAAAAA.

The CDR3 bases that were read are TGCAGTGCTAGACGGGGACTAGCGGGTTCCTACGAG. Protein sequence: CSARRGLAGSYE. The full CDR3 protein is CSARRGLAGSYEQYF. The gene calls are TRBV20-1 and TRBJ2-7; TRBD2 agrees at 12 bases. The sequenced fragment ends 3 residues before the CDR3 boundary, so the rest is inferred from the germline J gene. Germline V lookup: CDR1 DFQATT, CDR2 SNEGSKA (reference sequence). The CDR3 consists of 15 residues. The J segment lost 1 base and the V segment lost 2 bases, leaving 3 bases of the junction unmatched.

Concerning this clone: The CDR3 goes on 3 residues after the read ends, and that part is filled in from the germline J gene. J is TRBJ1-2 and V is TRBV19, with D unresolved. The CDR3 loop spans 13 amino acids. The germline gives CDR1 LNHDA, CDR2 SQIVND (reference sequence). CDR3 in amino acids: CASSISGLVSYTF. The CDR3 DNA, read in part, is TGTGCCAGTAGTATATCGGGGTTAGTGAGC.

With regard to this clone: With the read ending 3 residues before the CDR3 end, the germline J gene is used to fill in that end. The chain employs TRBV19 and TRBJ2-2; tentative D call: TRBD1 (5 bases). This CDR3 contains 16 residues. Germline CDR1 reads LNHDA; CDR2 reads SQIVND (reference sequence). Trimming took off 8 bases at V and 4 bases at J, with 20 bases between the two ends. The CDR3 DNA, read in part, is TGTGCCAGTGCCTTGGGGTTGGGGCGAGTCACCGGGGAG. This encodes CASALGLGRVTGE. In full, the CDR3 is CASALGLGRVTGELFF.

Comments on this clone: The CDR3 end lies 3 residues beyond the end of the read and is filled in from the germline J gene. The rearrangement joins TRBV19 to TRBJ2-1; 12 nucleotides match TRBD2. The J segment lost 0 bases and the V segment lost 4 bases, leaving 7 bases of the junction unmatched. In germline, CDR1 is LNHDA, CDR2 SQIVND (reference sequence). There are 18 residues in the CDR3. CDR3 loop: CASSNGLAGTHSYNEQFF. The CDR3 bases that were read are TGTGCCAGTAGTAACGGACTAGCGGGAACTCACTCCTACAATGAG.

Turning to this clone: The read comes to an end 3 residues before the CDR3 does, leaving the germline J gene to fill in the end. This chain joins TRBV2 and TRBJ2-1, with TRBD2 identical over 16 bases. Trimming removed 9 bases from V and 7 bases from J; junction bases left unmatched: 3. Germline loops: CDR1 SNHLY, CDR2 FYNNEI. There are 14 residues in the CDR3. The sequenced part of the CDR3 DNA is TGTGCCAGGGGGACTAGCGGGAGGGTTAATGAG. The encoded protein is CARGTSGRVNE. The CDR3 in full is CARGTSGRVNEQFF. Looking up the rest from reference TRBV2 and TRBJ2-1 gives the full variable domain: EPEVTQTPSHQVTQMGQEVILRCVPISNHLYFYWYRQILGQKVEFLVSFYNNEISEKSEIFDDQFSVERPDGSNFTLKIRSTKLEDSAMYFCARGTSGRVNEQFFGPGTRLTVL.

Of note for this clone: The read ends 3 residues early relative to the CDR3; the germline J gene fills the gap. This chain joins TRBV20-1 and TRBJ2-3, with 7 bases aligning to TRBD1. The CDR3 totals 15 residues. V lost 3 bases to trimming and J lost 2 bases; unmatched junction nucleotides: 8. Germline V lookup: CDR1 DFQATT, CDR2 SNEGSKA (reference sequence). The CDR3 protein is CSASLTGAPTDTQYF. The sequenced part of the CDR3 DNA is TGCAGTGCTAGCCTTACAGGGGCACCCACAGATACG.

Of note for this clone: The sequence runs out 3 residues before the end of the CDR3; the remainder is reconstructed from the germline J gene. The rearrangement links TRBV24-1 to TRBJ2-4; 8 bases match TRBD1. The CDR3 extends over 17 amino acids. The J segment lost 1 base and the V segment lost 7 bases, leaving 11 bases of the junction unmatched. Germline V gene sequence: CDR1 KGHDR, CDR2 SFDVKD. The sequenced part of the CDR3 DNA is TGTGCCACCAGCCCGAACCCCGGGACAGGTGCCAAAAACATT. The encoded protein is CATSPNPGTGAKNI. The CDR3 reads in full as CATSPNPGTGAKNIQYF.

Concerning this clone itself: The read ends 3 residues before the CDR3 terminus; that terminus is restored from the germline J gene. The chain has TRBV6-4 and TRBJ2-7; 12 bases match TRBD2. The V segment lost 5 bases and the J segment 5 bases; nucleotides outside the gene matches: 4. The V gene's germline CDR1 is MRHNA and CDR2 SNTAGT. This CDR3 has 14 residues. CDR3 DNA (partial): TGTGCCAGCAGTCGACTAGCGGGAGCCAACGAG. Protein product: CASSRLAGANE. From start to end, the CDR3 is CASSRLAGANEQYF.

Details on this clone: The DNA ends 3 residues before the CDR3 does, and the rest of the CDR3 is filled in from the germline J gene. The chain couples TRBV4-1 to TRBJ2-2; no clear D. CDR3 length equals 14 residues. Germline V lookup: CDR1 MGHRA, CDR2 YSYEKL. Trimming took 0 bases from V and 6 from J, leaving 8 bases between them. CDR3 residues: CASSQDQLAGELFF. The CDR3 bases that were read are TGCGCCAGCAGCCAAGATCAACTGGCCGGGGAG.

Notes on this clone: Read data end 3 residues before the CDR3 end; the end is taken from the germline J gene. The chain employs TRBV7-3 and TRBJ2-5; 8 bases are shared with TRBD2. This CDR3 has 16 residues. Germline CDR1 is SGHTA and CDR2 is FQGTGA. V dropped 5 bases and J dropped 3; count of bases not matched to a gene: 11. The CDR3 region is CASSATGLGAEETQYF. CDR3 DNA, as far as it was read: TGTGCCAGCAGCGCCACGGGACTAGGGGCCGAAGAGACC.

In regard to this clone: The CDR3 end is not reached by the read, which stops 3 residues before it; the germline J gene fills it in. The chain carries TRBV19 and TRBJ2-3; D is perhaps TRBD1 (6 bases). In germline, CDR1 is LNHDA, CDR2 SQIVND (reference sequence). The CDR3 totals 14 residues. The V and J ends lost 9 bases and 1 base respectively, with 14 bases between them. The CDR3 sequence is CASMSPGGTDTQYF. CDR3 bases read: TGTGCCAGCATGTCCCCAGGGGGCACAGATACG. The complete variable domain, with remaining parts taken from reference TRBV19 and TRBJ2-3, reads DGGITQSPKYLFRKEGQNVTLSCEQNLNHDAMYWYRQDPGQGLRLIYYSQIVNDFQKGDIAEGYSVSREKKESFPLTVTSAQKNPTAFYLCASMSPGGTDTQYFGPGTRLTVL.

To note about this clone: The read gets to within 3 residues of the CDR3 end, and the germline J gene fills in the rest. This chain links TRBV7-9 with TRBJ2-7, with TRBD2 identical over 9 bases. Germline V gene sequence: CDR1 SEHNR, CDR2 FQNEAQ (reference sequence). The CDR3 spans 14 residues. The J segment lost 2 bases and the V segment lost 3 bases, leaving 2 bases of the junction unmatched. This CDR3 reads CASSFSGSAYEQYF. The DNA read from the CDR3 is TGTGCCAGCAGCTTTAGCGGGAGCGCCTACGAG.